Listed below are T cell receptor beta chains from one sample, sequenced in a study of PD-1 blockade in classical Hodgkin lymphoma. Using immunoSEQ multiplex PCR, the repertoire was profiled, and TCRdb retains in-frame clones only, with some absent. The sample carries roughly 70,000 clones, nearly 95% recorded once. Specimen: peripheral blood mononuclear cells (PBMCs). The receptors here all came from a human donor with classical Hodgkin lymphoma. Both conserved end residues are trimmed from each CDR3. Only part of the rows carry a size: once, few, many, or a class if the clone is expanded.

-	TRBV10-3	TRBJ1-4	AISVLAGPTNEKLF
-	TRBV7-8	TRBJ1-2	ASSRQGGDYGYT
-	TRBV28	TRBJ2-2	ASSSRQSQNTGELF
-	TRBV10-3	TRBJ2-1	AISGRLNRGGYNEQF
-	TRBV11-3	TRBJ1-1	ASSLGGQGATEAF
-	TRBV6-6	TRBJ2-5	AAGDGNQIWAQY
-	TRBV6-1	TRBJ2-7	ASRRLPSGSYEQY
-	TRBV5-6	TRBJ1-1	ASSLQGRWTEAF
-	TRBV6-6	TRBJ1-4	ASNLLATNEKLF
-	TRBV27	TRBJ1-1	ASSISERGSEAF
-	TRBV19	TRBJ1-2	ASSPQGLYGYT
-	TRBV29-1	TRBJ2-5	SVESRLAGETQY
-	TRBV15	TRBJ1-1	ATSIALRNTEAF
-	TRBV5-4	TRBJ1-5	ASSLTGGCQPQH
-	TRBV5-1	TRBJ2-3	ASTEGGADTQY
few	TRBV18	TRBJ1-6	ASSPGQYNSPLH
-	TRBV30	TRBJ2-5	ACAAGVQETQY
-	TRBV6-8	TRBJ2-7	ASRPWDRATYEQY
-	TRBV4-3	TRBJ2-1	ASSQDTPVSRHYNEQF
-	TRBV2	TRBJ2-7	ASSVLPGPNYEQY
-	TRBV28	TRBJ1-4	ASSPGGLPTNEKLF
-	TRBV30	TRBJ2-7	AWSVQGYEQY
-	TRBV6-6	TRBJ1-6	ASSDRAHYNSPLH
-	TRBV18	TRBJ2-1	ASSPKAGLF
-	TRBV5-6	TRBJ1-5	ASSLAGGGQPQH
-	TRBV6-6	TRBJ1-6	ASRTGARNSPLH
-	TRBV7-2	TRBJ1-1	ASSLVSGARSEAF
-	TRBV29-1	TRBJ1-6	SVRQDLDSPLH
-	TRBV5-4	TRBJ2-1	ASSPVGGSYNEQF
-	TRBV5-1	TRBJ1-1	ASSLDSLNTEAF
-	TRBV29-1	TRBJ1-1	SVGQDNAEAF
-	TRBV19	TRBJ1-2	ASSINFSYGYT
-	TRBV5-1	TRBJ2-5	ASSTGQIQETQY
-	TRBV10-3	TRBJ2-7	AISESENRGQDEQY
-	TRBV11-3	TRBJ2-2	ASSLGGTALGNTGELF
-	TRBV7-6	TRBJ2-7	ASSATVYEQY
-	TRBV11-2	TRBJ1-1	ASSSQGTEAF
-	TRBV19	TRBJ2-5	ASSSGEAQY
-	TRBV7-7	TRBJ2-7	ASSLDRLGGEQY
-	TRBV7-9	TRBJ2-1	ASSPPSQFYNEQF
-	TRBV7-2	TRBJ1-4	ASSLGRQGRNEKLF